This paragraph reports one TCR beta chain. The data stem from a study of cytotoxic CD8 clonotypes in ibrutinib-treated CLL. Here immunoSEQ multiplex PCR was the method, and the copy in TCRdb shows in-frame clones only, minus some. The profile covers tens of thousands of clones, with roughly 57% appearing a single time and roughly 15% taken by the ten largest. The sequencing here drew on PBMCs, taken after 12 months of ibrutinib treatment. The TCR originated in a human donor with chronic lymphocytic leukemia.

Written as DNA, the CDR3 is TGTGCCAGCAGGCCACAGGGGGATAATTCACCCCTCCACTTT. The encoded protein is CASRPQGDNSPLHF. The V and J genes are TRBV28 and TRBJ1-6, with 8 nucleotides matching TRBD1. V was clipped by 6 bases and J by 5 bases; unmatched bases: 3. The CDR3 has 14 amino acids. Germline V gene sequence: CDR1 MDHEN, CDR2 SYDVKM.